The next 15 T cell receptor beta chains were all read from a single sample in a study of control samples from healthy donors and cancer patients. Produced via immunoSEQ multiplex PCR; TCRdb's table is partial and in-frame only. Of approximately 70,000 clones listed, around nine tenths were seen once; the top ten hold less than 6.5%. Sequenced sample: PBMCs. The source is a man in his fifties or sixties with colorectal cancer.

The CDR3 region is CASPREGTDTQYF. The CDR3 region has the DNA TGTGCCAGCCCCCGGGAGGGCACAGATACGCAGTATTTT. The chain has TRBV6-5 and TRBJ2-3; 7 nucleotides match TRBD2. In germline, CDR1 is MNHEY, CDR2 SVGAGI. The V segment lost 8 bases and the J segment 1 base; nucleotides outside the gene matches: 3. CDR3 length equals 13 residues.

The chain carries TRBV4-1 and TRBJ1-5, with TRBD1 matching over 7 bases. The CDR3 extends over 14 amino acids. Germline CDR1 is MGHRA and CDR2 is YSYEKL. With V trimmed by 4 bases and J by 2 bases, 2 bases remained unmatched. This CDR3 is CASSPGGRNQPQHF. In DNA, the CDR3 is TGCGCCAGCAGCCCAGGGGGACGCAATCAGCCCCAGCATTTT.

The chain carries TRBV6-2 or TRBV6-3 and TRBJ2-7; TRBD1 or TRBD2 may be the D gene (5 bases each). Germline CDR1 and CDR2: MNHEY and SVGEGT. Trimming shortened V by 2 bases and J by 2 bases, and 10 bases separated the two germline ends. The CDR3 runs 14 residues. This CDR3 is CASSYRGVPYEQYF. The CDR3 nucleotides are TGTGCCAGCAGTTACCGAGGGGTCCCCTACGAGCAGTACTTC.

The J gene is TRBJ2-1, the V gene TRBV15; no clear D gene. The CDR3 consists of 14 residues. V dropped 5 bases and J dropped 8 bases, with 16 bases sitting between them. Germline V lookup: CDR1 LNHNV, CDR2 YYDKDF (reference sequence). The CDR3 coding sequence is TGTGCCACCAGCCCCCGGATGCCTGCCCATGAGCAGTTCTTC. Its protein is CATSPRMPAHEQFF.

V and J are TRBV18 and TRBJ1-5; 8 nucleotides line up with TRBD1. The V gene's germline CDR1 is KGHSH and CDR2 LQKENI. J was trimmed by 2 bases and V by 5 bases; bases with no gene match: 8. CDR3 length: 16 residues. In DNA form, the CDR3 reads TGTGCCAGCTCAAAACCAGGGGGCGATGGCAATCAGCCCCAGCATTTT. This codes for CASSKPGGDGNQPQHF.

CDR3 sequence reads: CASKAVSSSYEQYF. The CDR3, as DNA: TGTGCCAGCAAGGCGGTCTCTAGCTCCTACGAGCAGTACTTC. This chain links TRBV27 with TRBJ2-7; no clear D. Trimming cost V 7 bases and J 0 bases, with 13 bases left between them. This CDR3 has 14 residues. In germline, CDR1 is MNHEY, CDR2 SMNVEV (reference sequence).

This clone appeared a single time. The junction and the germline gene differ at one end; a read error may be behind it. The chain joins TRBV5-6 to TRBJ2-5, with 8 bases matching TRBD1. Germline-derived CDR1 and CDR2 are SGHDT and YYEEEE. The CDR3 contains 15 residues. For the CDR3, the DNA is TGTGCCGGCAGCGCTTTGGACAGGGCGGGAGAGACCCAGTACTTC. Its translation is CAGSALDRAGETQYF.

The V call is TRBV5-1, the J call TRBJ2-6; D is possibly TRBD1 or TRBD2 (5 bases each). V lost 8 bases to trimming and J lost 0 bases, with 18 bases between them. Germline loops: CDR1 SGHRS, CDR2 YFSETQ. The CDR3 has 17 residues. The CDR3 DNA reads TGCGCCAGTAGCAATGGGGGACGGAACTCTGGGGCCAACGTCCTGACTTTC. It specifies CASSNGGRNSGANVLTF. The full variable domain, with the rest looked up from reference TRBV5-1 and TRBJ2-6, is KAGVTQTPRYLIKTRGQQVTLSCSPISGHRSVSWYQQTPGQGLQFLFEYFSETQRNKGNFPGRFSGRQFSNSRSEMNVSTLELGDSALYLCASSNGGRNSGANVLTFGAGSRLTVL.

V and J are TRBV12-3 or TRBV12-4 and TRBJ2-1; 9 nucleotides agree with TRBD2. V was clipped by 6 bases and J by 10 bases; unmatched bases: 7. The CDR3 contains 13 residues. The CDR3 DNA sequence: TGTGCCAGCAGGGCTAGCGGGGTATGGGAGCAGTTCTTC. Protein product: CASRASGVWEQFF.

The rearrangement joins TRBV4-1 to TRBJ2-7, with TRBD2 matching over 7 bases. Germline CDR1 reads MGHRA; CDR2 reads YSYEKL. Trimming removed 2 bases from V and 4 bases from J; junction bases left unmatched: 5. The CDR3 runs to 14 residues. CDR3 sequence: CASSQREGTYEQYF. DNA of the CDR3: TGCGCCAGCAGCCAAAGGGAGGGAACTTACGAGCAGTACTTC.

The chain recombines TRBV25-1 with TRBJ2-5; D may correspond to TRBD1 or TRBD2 (6 bases each). Germline CDR1 is MGHDK and CDR2 is SYGVNS. V was pared by 2 bases and J by 5 bases, with 21 bases between. The CDR3 consists of 17 residues. CDR3 in DNA: TGTGCCAGCAGTGAACAGGCCTGGGGGGCCCCGGGGGAGACCCAGTACTTC. Protein: CASSEQAWGAPGETQYF.

The chain uses TRBV7-6 and TRBJ2-5, with TRBD1 matching over 7 bases. Trimming removed 5 bases from V and 0 bases from J; junction bases left unmatched: 3. Germline loops: CDR1 SGHVS, CDR2 FNYEAQ. CDR3 size: 14 residues. The CDR3 sequence: CASSRGQYQETQYF. The CDR3 bases are TGTGCCAGCAGCCGGGGACAGTACCAAGAGACCCAGTACTTC.

J is TRBJ2-3 and V is TRBV6-4; D possibly uses TRBD1 or TRBD2 (6 bases each). V shed 4 bases and J shed 6 bases, with 14 bases lying between them. The CDR3 length is 14 residues. CDR1 is MRHNA, CDR2 SNTAGT, per germline. CDR3 bases: TGTGCCAGCAGTGCGGAGGGGGGCGGGGATACGCAGTATTTT. This translates into CASSAEGGGDTQYF.

The rearrangement links TRBV2 to TRBJ2-7; no clear D gene. CDR1 SNHLY and CDR2 FYNNEI come from the germline V gene. This CDR3 region has 12 residues. Trimming stripped 4 bases from V and 3 bases from J, with 7 bases between. The CDR3 bases are TGTGCCAGCAGTGGGCCCGACTACGAGCAGTACTTC. This translates into CASSGPDYEQYF.

V gene TRBV5-1 combines with J gene TRBJ2-6; D gene uncertain. Deletions cut 0 bases from V and 0 bases from J, with 10 bases between. Looked up from germline, CDR1 is SGHRS and CDR2 is YFSETQ. This CDR3 has 17 residues. The DNA for the CDR3 is TGCGCCAGCAGCTTGGCCGCCGCCCGCTCTGGGGCCAACGTCCTGACTTTC. Its translation: CASSLAAARSGANVLTF.